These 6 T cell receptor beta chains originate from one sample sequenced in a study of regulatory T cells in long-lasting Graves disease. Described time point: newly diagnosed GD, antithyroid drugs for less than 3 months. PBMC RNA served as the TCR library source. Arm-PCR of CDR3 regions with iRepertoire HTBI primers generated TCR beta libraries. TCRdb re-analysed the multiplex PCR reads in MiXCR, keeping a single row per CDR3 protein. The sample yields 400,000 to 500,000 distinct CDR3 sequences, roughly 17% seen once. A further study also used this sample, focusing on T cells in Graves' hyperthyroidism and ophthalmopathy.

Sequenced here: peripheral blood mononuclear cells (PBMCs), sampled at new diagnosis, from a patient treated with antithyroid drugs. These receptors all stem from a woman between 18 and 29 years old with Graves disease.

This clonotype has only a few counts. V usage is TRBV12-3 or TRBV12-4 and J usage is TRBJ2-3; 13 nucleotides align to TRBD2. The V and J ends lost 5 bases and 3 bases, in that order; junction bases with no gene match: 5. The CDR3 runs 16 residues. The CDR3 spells CASSLTTSGRTDTQYF. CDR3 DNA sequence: TGTGCCAGCAGTCTAACGACTAGCGGGAGGACAGATACGCAGTATTTT.

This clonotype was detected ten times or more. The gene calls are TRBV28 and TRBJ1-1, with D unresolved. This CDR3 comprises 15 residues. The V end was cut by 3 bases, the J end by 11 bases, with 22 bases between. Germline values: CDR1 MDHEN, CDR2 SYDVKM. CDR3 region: CASSFLGPPGLDAFF. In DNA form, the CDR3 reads TGTGCCAGCAGTTTTTTAGGCCCTCCGGGCTTAGATGCTTTCTTT.

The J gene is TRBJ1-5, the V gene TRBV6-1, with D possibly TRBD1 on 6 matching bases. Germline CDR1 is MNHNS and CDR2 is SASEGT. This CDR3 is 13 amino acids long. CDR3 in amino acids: CTSGTRVNQPQHF. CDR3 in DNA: TGTACCTCCGGGACAAGGGTCAATCAGCCCCAGCATTTT.

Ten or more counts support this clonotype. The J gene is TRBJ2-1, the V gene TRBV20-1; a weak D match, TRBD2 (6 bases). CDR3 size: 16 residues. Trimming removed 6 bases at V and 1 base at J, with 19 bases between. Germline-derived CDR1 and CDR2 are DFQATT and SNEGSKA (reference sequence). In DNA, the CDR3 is TGCAGTGCCGGGGGTGGTAGCGCTTCTTCCTACAATGAGCAGTTCTTC. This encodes CSAGGGSASSYNEQFF.

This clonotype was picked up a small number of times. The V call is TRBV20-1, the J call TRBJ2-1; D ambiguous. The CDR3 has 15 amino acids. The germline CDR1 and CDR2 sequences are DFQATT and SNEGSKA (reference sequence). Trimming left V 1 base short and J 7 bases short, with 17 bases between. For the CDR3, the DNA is TGCAGTGCTAGAGGGGGTATCGGCGGTGGGAATGAGCAGTTCTTC. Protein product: CSARGGIGGGNEQFF.

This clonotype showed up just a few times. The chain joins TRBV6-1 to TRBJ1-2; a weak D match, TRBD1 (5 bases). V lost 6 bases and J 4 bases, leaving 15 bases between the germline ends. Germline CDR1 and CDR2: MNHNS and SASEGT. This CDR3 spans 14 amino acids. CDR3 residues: CASSPGPRSYGYTF. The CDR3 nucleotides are TGTGCCAGCAGCCCGGGGCCGAGGTCCTATGGCTACACCTTC.